One and the same sample provided the 7 T cell receptor beta chains below, sequenced in a study of blood T cell repertoires in COVID-19 (dated by TCRdb to about 2020). Library generation was performed with the immunoSEQ multiplex PCR assay. TCRdb retrieved this table from immuneACCESS and kept in-frame rearrangements only. Not all clones are present; in checked studies, unresolved V genes account for under half, and no reason is known for the remainder. The table for this sample lists more than 300,000 clones; roughly 90% of them were counted only once. Clones ranked in the top ten supply around 6.6% of the sample. What was sequenced was peripheral blood. The source of these receptors is a young man who had recovered from COVID-19.

This clone was seen once. The chain recombines TRBV6-6 with TRBJ1-2; D is possibly TRBD1 (6 bases). Germline assignment: CDR1 MNHNY and CDR2 SVGAGI (reference sequence). CDR3 length equals 14 residues. Trimming cost V 0 bases and J 8 bases, with 13 bases left between them. The CDR3 region is CASSYSRTERGYTF. The DNA of the CDR3 is TGTGCCAGCAGTTACTCAAGGACAGAACGGGGCTACACCTTC.

The rearrangement links TRBV6-6 to TRBJ2-7; TRBD2 aligns across 15 bases. The V segment lost 5 bases and the J segment 3 bases; nucleotides outside the gene matches: 5. The CDR3 runs 16 residues. CDR1 is MNHNY and CDR2 is SVGAGI in the germline V gene (reference sequence). The CDR3 DNA reads as TGTGCCAGCAGTCCTGGACTAGCGGGGGGGTACTACGAGCAGTACTTC. Translated, it gives CASSPGLAGGYYEQYF.

The V call is TRBV3-1 (or the pseudogene TRBV3-2), the J call TRBJ1-1; D uncertain. This CDR3 comprises 13 residues. The ends were cut back, 4 bases at V and 3 bases at J, with 9 bases in the middle. Germline values: CDR1 LGHDT, CDR2 YNNKEL (reference sequence). The DNA for the CDR3 is TGTGCCAGCAGCCCCCCTTATGACACTGAAGCTTTCTTT. This codes for CASSPPYDTEAFF.

The CDR3 nucleotides read TGTGCCAGCAGCCAAGAATCCGGCGGGACCACAGATACGCAGTATTTT. Its translation is CASSQESGGTTDTQYF. The chain links TRBV14 to TRBJ2-3, with a possible D match to TRBD2 (6 bases). The CDR3 runs 16 residues. CDR1 and CDR2 from the germline V gene are SGHDN and FVKESK. V gave up 0 bases and J gave up 2 bases, with 12 bases separating them.

The rearrangement links TRBV2 to TRBJ2-7, with 9 bases lining up with TRBD1. The CDR3 is 13 amino acids. CDR1 is SNHLY and CDR2 is FYNNEI in the germline V gene. V was pared by 8 bases and J by 6 bases, with 8 bases of the junction left unmatched. The CDR3 nucleotides are TGTGCCAGCCTTACCACAGGGGGCTCCGAGCAGTACTTC. Its protein product is CASLTTGGSEQYF. Combining the CDR3 with reference TRBV2 and TRBJ2-7 gives the whole variable domain EPEVTQTPSHQVTQMGQEVILRCVPISNHLYFYWYRQILGQKVEFLVSFYNNEISEKSEIFDDQFSVERPDGSNFTLKIRSTKLEDSAMYFCASLTTGGSEQYFGPGTRLTVT.

This chain joins TRBV3-1 (or the pseudogene TRBV3-2) and TRBJ2-6; tentatively, D is TRBD2 (6 bases). This CDR3 spans 19 amino acids. Looked up from germline, CDR1 is LGHDT and CDR2 is YNNKEL (reference sequence). Trimming pared 2 bases from V and 0 bases from J, leaving 17 bases between. DNA for the CDR3: TGTGCCAGCAGCCAACCGGGGACGTGGGGAGGCTCTGGGGCCAACGTCCTGACTTTC. Encoded protein: CASSQPGTWGGSGANVLTF.

V is TRBV7-9 and J is TRBJ2-1, with TRBD2 matching over 11 bases. This CDR3 has 18 amino acids. Germline V gives CDR1 SEHNR, CDR2 FQNEAQ (reference sequence). Trimming cost V 4 bases and J 0 bases; bases outside gene matches: 8. The CDR3 DNA reads as TGTGCCAGCAGCTCCGGACTAGCGGGTACTAGCTCCTACAATGAGCAGTTCTTC. Protein: CASSSGLAGTSSYNEQFF.